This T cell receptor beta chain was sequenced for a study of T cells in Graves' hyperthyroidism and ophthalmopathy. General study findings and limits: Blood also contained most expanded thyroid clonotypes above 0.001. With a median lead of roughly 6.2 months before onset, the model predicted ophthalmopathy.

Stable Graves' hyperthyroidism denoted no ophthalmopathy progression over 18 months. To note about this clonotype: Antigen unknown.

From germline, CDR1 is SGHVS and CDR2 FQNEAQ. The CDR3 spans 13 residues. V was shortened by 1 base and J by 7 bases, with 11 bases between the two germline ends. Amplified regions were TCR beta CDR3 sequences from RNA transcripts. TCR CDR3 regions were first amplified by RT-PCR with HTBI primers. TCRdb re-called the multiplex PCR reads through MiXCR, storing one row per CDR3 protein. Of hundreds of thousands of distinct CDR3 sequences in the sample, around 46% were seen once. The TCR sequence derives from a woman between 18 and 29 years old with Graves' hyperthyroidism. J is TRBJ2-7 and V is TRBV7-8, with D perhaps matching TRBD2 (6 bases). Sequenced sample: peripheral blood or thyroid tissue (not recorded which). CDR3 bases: TGTGCCAGCAGCTTAGGGCGGCTAGCGGAGCAGTACTTC. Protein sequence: CASSLGRLAEQYF.